This TCR beta chain was sequenced in a study of blood T cell repertoires in COVID-19. Study-wide background: Material from acute and convalescent COVID-19 was sourced from the United States, Italy and Spain.

In Seattle, patients joined the study during active infection and were tracked longitudinally. In the original workflow: Quantification of nucleated cells was approximated via reference gene primer amplification. Generated by immunoSEQ multiplex PCR, the TCRdb table keeps only in-frame clones and is missing some. V, J and clone size derive from that table, while D and trimming were established from the DNA sequence. This sample has about 150,000 clones, with 80% to 90% found just once. The length of the CDR3 is 16 residues. The germline CDR1 and CDR2 sequences are SEHNR and FQNEAQ (reference sequence). Trimming removed 6 bases from V and 0 bases from J; junction bases left unmatched: 7.

This receptor was obtained from a woman aged 60-75 years with COVID-19, enrolled during active disease. The rearrangement links TRBV7-9 to TRBJ2-3; 9 bases agree with TRBD2. Sequencing was carried out using peripheral blood. The CDR3 sequence is CASRTTSGGSTDTQYF. The DNA of the CDR3 is TGTGCCAGCAGAACCACAAGCGGGGGGAGCACAGATACGCAGTATTTT.